This T cell receptor beta chain was identified during a study of early T cells in non-severe SARS-CoV-2 infection. In the study overall: Bulk RNA taken from unsorted whole blood was sequenced, leaving chains unpaired.

Study outcomes and limitations: VDJdb matching skewed toward anti-spike CD8 responses, missing private and CD4 specificities.

This clonotype came up many times. The antigen is unknown. Unique molecular identifiers (one per individual cDNA molecule) were attached. TCRdb reprocessed the 5' RACE reads with MiXCR, giving one entry per CDR3 protein. The sample shows approximately 69,000 distinct CDR3 sequences, around 10% of them seen only once. Germline V lookup: CDR1 SQVTM, CDR2 ANQGSEA. CDR3 length: 12 residues. Trimming took 8 bases from V and 5 from J, leaving 15 bases between them. The sequence was collected from an adult who was a healthcare worker with PCR-confirmed SARS-CoV-2 infection or an uninfected control (not recorded which). The rearrangement joins TRBV29-1 to TRBJ2-5, with D tentatively TRBD2 (5 bases). Sequenced here: whole blood, sampled at baseline. CDR3 nucleotide sequence: TGCAGCTCGAGAGGACGAGGGGAGACCCAGTACTTC. It translates to CSSRGRGETQYF.